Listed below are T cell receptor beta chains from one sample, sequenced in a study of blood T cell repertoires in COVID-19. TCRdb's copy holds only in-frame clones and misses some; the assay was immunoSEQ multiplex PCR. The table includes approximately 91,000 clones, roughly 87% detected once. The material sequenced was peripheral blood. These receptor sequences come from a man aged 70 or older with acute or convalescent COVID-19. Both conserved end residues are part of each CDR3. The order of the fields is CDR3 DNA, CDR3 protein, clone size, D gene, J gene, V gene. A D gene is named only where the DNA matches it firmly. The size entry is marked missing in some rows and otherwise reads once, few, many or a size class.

CDR3 DNA: TGTGCCAGCAGCTTTGGACAGGCCTATGGCTACACCTTC
CDR3 protein: CASSFGQAYGYTF
clone size: medium-sized
D gene: TRBD1
J gene: TRBJ1-2
V gene: TRBV13

CDR3 DNA: TGTGCCAGTAGAGAAACAGGGTTAGGACAGCCCCAGCATTTT
CDR3 protein: CASRETGLGQPQHF
clone size: few
D gene: NA
J gene: TRBJ1-5
V gene: TRBV19

CDR3 DNA: TGTGCCAGCAGCTTGTATGCGGGGGCCACAGATACGCAGTATTTT
CDR3 protein: CASSLYAGATDTQYF
clone size: NA
D gene: NA
J gene: TRBJ2-3
V gene: TRBV5-8

CDR3 DNA: TGTGCCATCAGTAGGAAAGGACAGGGGGCAGACACCGGGGAGCTGTTTTTT
CDR3 protein: CAISRKGQGADTGELFF
clone size: NA
D gene: TRBD1
J gene: TRBJ2-2
V gene: TRBV10-3

CDR3 DNA: TGTGCCAGCAGCGTCGGGGGGCGCAACACCGGGGAGCTGTTTTTT
CDR3 protein: CASSVGGRNTGELFF
clone size: once
D gene: NA
J gene: TRBJ2-2
V gene: TRBV9

CDR3 DNA: TGTGCCAGCAGCTTGATGGACAGTTCGAACACCGGGGAGCTGTTTTTT
CDR3 protein: CASSLMDSSNTGELFF
clone size: once
D gene: NA
J gene: TRBJ2-2
V gene: TRBV5-5

CDR3 DNA: TGTGCCATCACCGGAGGGACTAGCGGGGGGGCCAGTAATGAGCAGTTCTTC
CDR3 protein: CAITGGTSGGASNEQFF
clone size: few
D gene: TRBD2
J gene: TRBJ2-1
V gene: TRBV10-3

CDR3 DNA: TGCGCCAGCAGCTTGGGACAGGTGAACACTGAAGCTTTCTTT
CDR3 protein: CASSLGQVNTEAFF
clone size: NA
D gene: NA
J gene: TRBJ1-1
V gene: TRBV5-1

CDR3 DNA: TGTGCCAGTAGTATCCGGGACAGGGACAATTCACCCCTCCACTTT
CDR3 protein: CASSIRDRDNSPLHF
clone size: NA
D gene: TRBD1
J gene: TRBJ1-6
V gene: TRBV19

CDR3 DNA: TGTGCCAGCAGTGCCTTAGCGGGGGGCGACCGAATAGCAACAGATACGCAGTATTTT
CDR3 protein: CASSALAGGDRIATDTQYF
clone size: NA
D gene: TRBD2
J gene: TRBJ2-3
V gene: TRBV6-1

CDR3 DNA: TGTGCCATCAGAGGACTAGCAAACACCGGGGAGCTGTTTTTT
CDR3 protein: CAIRGLANTGELFF
clone size: NA
D gene: TRBD2
J gene: TRBJ2-2
V gene: TRBV10-3

CDR3 DNA: TGCGCCAGCAGCGCGCAGGGGGGCCCCACAGATACGCAGTATTTT
CDR3 protein: CASSAQGGPTDTQYF
clone size: NA
D gene: NA
J gene: TRBJ2-3
V gene: TRBV5-1

CDR3 DNA: TGTGCCTGGGGGGATTTACAGGGTTATTACGGCTACACCTTC
CDR3 protein: CAWGDLQGYYGYTF
clone size: NA
D gene: NA
J gene: TRBJ1-2
V gene: TRBV30

CDR3 DNA: TGTGCTGGCCGCGGCGGTTCACCCCTCCACTTT
CDR3 protein: CAGRGGSPLHF
clone size: NA
D gene: NA
J gene: TRBJ1-6
V gene: TRBV12-5

CDR3 DNA: TGCGCCAGCAGCTCCCTCTCCGGGACAACAAGAAACACCATATATTTT
CDR3 protein: CASSSLSGTTRNTIYF
clone size: NA
D gene: NA
J gene: TRBJ1-3
V gene: TRBV5-1

CDR3 DNA: TGTGCCAGCAGCAAAGTTGTCGATGAGCAGTTCTTC
CDR3 protein: CASSKVVDEQFF
clone size: NA
D gene: NA
J gene: TRBJ2-1
V gene: TRBV21-1

CDR3 DNA: TGTGCCAGCGGAACAGGGTATCCTGGAAACACCATATATTTT
CDR3 protein: CASGTGYPGNTIYF
clone size: few
D gene: NA
J gene: TRBJ1-3
V gene: TRBV3-1/TRBV3-2

CDR3 DNA: TGCGCCAGCAGCCAAGATCGCGGGGGGGGGAGCACTGAAGCTTTCTTT
CDR3 protein: CASSQDRGGGSTEAFF
clone size: NA
D gene: NA
J gene: TRBJ1-1
V gene: TRBV4-1

CDR3 DNA: TGCGCCAGCAGCCCGGCGACAGGGAGACACAATGAGCAGTTCTTC
CDR3 protein: CASSPATGRHNEQFF
clone size: NA
D gene: TRBD1
J gene: TRBJ2-1
V gene: TRBV5-1

CDR3 DNA: TGTGCCAGCAGTTCGGTAAACCCGACAGGGCGGAAGGAAAAACTGTTTTTT
CDR3 protein: CASSSVNPTGRKEKLFF
clone size: NA
D gene: TRBD1
J gene: TRBJ1-4
V gene: TRBV28